These T cell receptor beta chains were read from a single sample in a study of T cells in Graves' hyperthyroidism and ophthalmopathy. TCRdb analysed the multiplex PCR reads with MiXCR anew, one entry per CDR3 protein. Here the sample spans about 260,000 distinct CDR3 sequences, around a quarter being singletons. The sample taken for sequencing was blood. The source of these receptors is a middle-aged man with Graves' hyperthyroidism that later progressed to Graves' ophthalmopathy. The CDR3 runs from the conserved cysteine through the conserved F or W. Each record gives: V gene, D gene, CDR3 protein. The D gene is left open where the match is weak.

TRBV19 TRBD2 CASSIDLSGSETQYF
TRBV28 NA CASSFGTGGRGYTF
TRBV7-2 NA CASSLGASYNEQFF
TRBV18 NA CASSGDLNTEAFF
TRBV5-1 TRBD1 CASSSQAPGGSYGYTF
TRBV7-8 NA CASSDRFWDEQYF
TRBV12-3/TRBV12-4 NA CASSLDLSYGYTF
TRBV24-1 NA CATSGGPNRDYTGELFF
TRBV12-5 TRBD2 CASGLGTSYQETQYF
TRBV3-1 NA CASSHSLPSGTRSQAFF
TRBV29-1 TRBD1 CSVGYRGLYGYTF
TRBV6-5 NA CASTFLGGNTEAFF
TRBV20-1 NA CSAARGLGIDEQYF
TRBV29-1 TRBD1 CSVSLGGQGTYEQYF
TRBV6-1 TRBD1 CASTDEAGTGKDYGYTF
TRBV5-1 TRBD1 CASSPAGDSSYEQYF
TRBV15 NA CATSREPDSYEQYF
TRBV18 NA CASSPERYTGELFF
TRBV15 NA CATSRDSRSNQPQHF
TRBV6-5 NA CASKRTAYQETQYF
TRBV20-1 NA CSARTGRGFETQYF
TRBV14 TRBD1 CASSPRGQGALGYTF
TRBV9 TRBD2 CASSVGAGANEQYF
TRBV29-1 NA CSVRGGIVPYEQYF
TRBV7-8 NA CASSYEALAKNIQYF
TRBV19 TRBD1 CASSPGQAWNQPQHF
TRBV7-8 TRBD2 CASSLALTTSGLVGETQYF
TRBV6-2/TRBV6-3 NA CASSFHVYEQYF
TRBV6-5 TRBD1 CASSYGAGTGSYEQYF
TRBV20-1 NA CSARDGGTGEQYF